This T cell receptor (beta chain) was recorded in a study of T cell repertoires in cytomegalovirus infection (dated by TCRdb to about 2019). About the full investigation: Donor HLA type was relevant to the analysis, as public TCR beta signatures indicated carriage of CMV infection together with the matching HLA type.

The CDR1 and CDR2 encoded by the germline V gene are MNHNS and SASEGT. V was cut back by 8 bases and J by 12 bases, leaving a gap of 14 bases between them. The CDR3 measures 11 amino acids from cysteine to phenylalanine. Just the 33-base CDR3 DNA is kept, in frame starting at base 1. Sequencing was carried out with an Illumina HiSeq 1500. TCRdb redid the processing of the public reads, applying fastp at Q25 and MiXCR, and retained in-frame beta chains. Each entry merges the rows of one CDR3 protein and shows their most common DNA and genes. The sample table shows under 200,000 distinct CDR3 sequences, and roughly 17% are seen once. Approximately 19% of the sample goes to the ten largest clones. On this clonotype: There is no known antigen for this receptor. Base qualities were left out, and no much larger clone turns up one base away.

The paper's findings and limits, for the study overall: Cumulative frequency of public TCR beta family members discriminated carriers of CMV infection plus the relevant HLA type in this cohort and an independent roughly 330-donor cohort. In the ex vivo response, HLA-C-restricted CMV-specific TCR beta clonotypes were dominant, and in two of eight donors the single most frequent clonotype came from this HLA-C-restricted group.

Sample: CD8+ T cells from PBMCs. The source of this sequence is a human donor in good health (CMV status not recorded). Some clones in this sample may be carry-over from other donors' samples. The rearranged chain carries TRBV6-1 and TRBJ2-1; the D gene is perhaps TRBD1 or TRBD2, each of them matching over 5 bases. The encoded CDR3 is CASGGGHGQFF. The bases are TGTGCCAGCGGGGGTGGCCATGGGCAGTTCTTC.